This TCR beta chain derives from a study of blood T cell repertoires in COVID-19. Study details: Samples taken during acute and convalescent COVID-19 were collected in the United States, Italy and Spain. The cDNA or gDNA used as material had been derived from T cells, B-cell-depleted T cells, or PBMCs.

Germline assignment: CDR1 KGHSH and CDR2 LQKENI. V was shortened by 3 bases and J by 0 bases, with 5 bases between the two germline ends. The length of the CDR3 is 14 residues. Under the authors' procedure: Scientists estimated how many nucleated cells there were by amplifying reference gene primers. The protocol was immunoSEQ multiplex PCR, while the TCRdb copy is restricted to in-frame clones and leaves out a portion. The DNA gave D and trimming, while V, J and clone size come from that table. The sample carries 250,000 or so clones, about nine tenths recorded once. About this clone: Other DNA sequences of this sample code for an identical CDR3.

The sequencing sample was made of peripheral blood. The TCR was taken from a woman aged 60-75 years with acute or convalescent COVID-19. V is TRBV18 and J is TRBJ1-4, with D uncertain. The CDR3 loop is CASSPQSTNEKLFF. The CDR3 coding sequence is TGTGCCAGCTCACCTCAATCAACTAATGAAAAACTGTTTTTT.